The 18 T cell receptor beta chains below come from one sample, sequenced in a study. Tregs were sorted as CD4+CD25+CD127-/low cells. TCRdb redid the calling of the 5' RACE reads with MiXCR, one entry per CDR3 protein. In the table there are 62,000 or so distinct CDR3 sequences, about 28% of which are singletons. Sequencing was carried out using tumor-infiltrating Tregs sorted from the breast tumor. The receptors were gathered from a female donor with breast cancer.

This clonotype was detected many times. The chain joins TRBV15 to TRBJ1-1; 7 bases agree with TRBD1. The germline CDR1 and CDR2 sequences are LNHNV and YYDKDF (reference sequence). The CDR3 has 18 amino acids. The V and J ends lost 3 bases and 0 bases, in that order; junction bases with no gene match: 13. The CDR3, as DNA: TGTGCCACCAGCAGTGAATTAGGGGGCGCGGTCTTGAACACTGAAGCTTTCTTT. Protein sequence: CATSSELGGAVLNTEAFF.

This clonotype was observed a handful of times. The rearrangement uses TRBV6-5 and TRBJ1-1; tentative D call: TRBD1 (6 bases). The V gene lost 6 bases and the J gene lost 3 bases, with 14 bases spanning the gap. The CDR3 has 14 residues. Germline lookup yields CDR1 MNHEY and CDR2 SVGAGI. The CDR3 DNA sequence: TGTGCCAGCAGACGAGGGGGGGGGCACACTGAAGCTTTCTTT. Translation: CASRRGGGHTEAFF.

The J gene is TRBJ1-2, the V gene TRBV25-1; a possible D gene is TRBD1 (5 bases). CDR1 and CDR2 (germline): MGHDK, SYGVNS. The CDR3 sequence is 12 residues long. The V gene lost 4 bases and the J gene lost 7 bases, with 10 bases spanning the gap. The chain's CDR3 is CASSGGASGYTF. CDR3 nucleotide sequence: TGTGCCAGCAGTGGCGGGGCTAGTGGCTACACCTTC.

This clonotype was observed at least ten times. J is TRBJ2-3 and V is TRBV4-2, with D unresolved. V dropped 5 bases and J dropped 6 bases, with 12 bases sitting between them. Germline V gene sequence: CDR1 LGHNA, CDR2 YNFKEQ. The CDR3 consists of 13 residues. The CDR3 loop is CASSEASEDTQYF. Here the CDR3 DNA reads TGTGCCAGCAGCGAAGCCTCGGAGGATACGCAGTATTTT.

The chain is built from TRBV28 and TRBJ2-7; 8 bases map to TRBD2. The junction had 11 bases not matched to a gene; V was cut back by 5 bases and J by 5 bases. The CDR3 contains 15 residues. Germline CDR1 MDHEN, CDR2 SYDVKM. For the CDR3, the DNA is TGTGCCAGCAGTCAAGGGACTAGGGCTTTTAACGAGCAGTACTTC. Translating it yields CASSQGTRAFNEQYF.

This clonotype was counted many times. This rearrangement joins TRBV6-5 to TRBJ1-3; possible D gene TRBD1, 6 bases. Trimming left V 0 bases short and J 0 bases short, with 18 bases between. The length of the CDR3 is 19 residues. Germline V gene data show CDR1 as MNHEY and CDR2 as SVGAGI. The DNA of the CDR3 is TGTGCCAGCAGTTACTCGCCGTTTGGGGGCCTCCGCTCTGGAAACACCATATATTTT. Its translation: CASSYSPFGGLRSGNTIYF.

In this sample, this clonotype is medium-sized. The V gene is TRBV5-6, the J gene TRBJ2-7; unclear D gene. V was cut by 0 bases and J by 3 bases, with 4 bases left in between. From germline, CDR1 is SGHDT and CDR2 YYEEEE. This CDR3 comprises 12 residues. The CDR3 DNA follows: TGTGCCAGCAGCTTGGAACTCTACGAGCAGTACTTC. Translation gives CASSLELYEQYF.

The CDR3: CASTTSGSNEQFF. Written as DNA, the CDR3 is TGTGCCAGTACGACTAGCGGGAGTAATGAGCAGTTCTTC. V and J are TRBV19 and TRBJ2-1, with TRBD2 matching 12 bases. Germline CDR1 is LNHDA and CDR2 is SQIVND (reference sequence). The CDR3 spans 13 residues. Trimming cost V 7 bases and J 7 bases; bases outside gene matches: 2.

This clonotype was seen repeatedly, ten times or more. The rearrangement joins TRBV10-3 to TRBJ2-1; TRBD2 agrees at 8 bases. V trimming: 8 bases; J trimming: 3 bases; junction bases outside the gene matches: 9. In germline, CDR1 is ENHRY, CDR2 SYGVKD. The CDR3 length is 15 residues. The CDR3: CAISSTSGNYNEQFF. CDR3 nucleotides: TGTGCCATCTCATCTACTAGCGGTAACTACAATGAGCAGTTCTTC.

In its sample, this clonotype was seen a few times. CDR3 in DNA: TGTGCCAGCAGCCCTCCGACTAGCCTTAACACCGGGGAGCTGTTTTTT. It translates to CASSPPTSLNTGELFF. The rearrangement joins TRBV3-1 to TRBJ2-2; TRBD2 aligns across 7 bases. V was clipped by 4 bases and J by 2 bases; unmatched bases: 7. Germline-derived CDR1 and CDR2 are LGHDT and YNNKEL (reference sequence). The CDR3 covers 16 residues.

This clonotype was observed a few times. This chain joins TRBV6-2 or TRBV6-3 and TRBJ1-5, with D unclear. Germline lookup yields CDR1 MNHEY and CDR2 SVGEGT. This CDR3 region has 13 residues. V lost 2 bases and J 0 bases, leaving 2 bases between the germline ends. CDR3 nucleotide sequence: TGTGCCAGCAGTTACGATAGCAATCAGCCCCAGCATTTT. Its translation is CASSYDSNQPQHF.

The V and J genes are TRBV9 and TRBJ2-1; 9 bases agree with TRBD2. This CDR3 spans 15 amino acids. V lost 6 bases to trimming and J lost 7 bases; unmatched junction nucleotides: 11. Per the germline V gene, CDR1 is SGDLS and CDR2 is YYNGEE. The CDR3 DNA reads TGTGCCAGCACCCGAAGTACTAGCGGGTGGAATGAGCAGTTCTTC. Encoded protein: CASTRSTSGWNEQFF.

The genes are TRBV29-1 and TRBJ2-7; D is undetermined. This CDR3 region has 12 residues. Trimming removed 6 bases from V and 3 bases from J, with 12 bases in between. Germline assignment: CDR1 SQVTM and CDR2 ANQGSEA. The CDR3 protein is CSVWLENYEQYF. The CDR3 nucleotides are TGCAGCGTGTGGCTAGAGAACTACGAGCAGTACTTC.

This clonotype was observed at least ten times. The CDR3 coding sequence is TGTGCCAGCAGCTTAGGGGACTATGGCTACACCTTC. Its protein is CASSLGDYGYTF. The rearrangement uses TRBV7-9 and TRBJ1-2; D gene ambiguous. The CDR3 sequence is 12 residues long. V shed 1 base and J shed 3 bases, with 3 bases lying between them. Germline V lookup: CDR1 SEHNR, CDR2 FQNEAQ (reference sequence).

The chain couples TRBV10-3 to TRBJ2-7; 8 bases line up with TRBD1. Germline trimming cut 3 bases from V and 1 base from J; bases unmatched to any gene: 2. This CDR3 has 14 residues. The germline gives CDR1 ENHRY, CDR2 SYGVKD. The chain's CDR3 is CAISDRTGSYEQYF. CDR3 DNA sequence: TGTGCCATCAGTGATAGGACAGGGTCCTACGAGCAGTACTTC.

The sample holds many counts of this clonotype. The CDR3 DNA sequence: TGTGCCAGCAGTTACTTTGGCGGGGCCGTTGAGCAGTTCTTC. It specifies CASSYFGGAVEQFF. This rearrangement joins TRBV6-6 to TRBJ2-1; D is possibly TRBD2 (6 bases). Trimming shortened V by 1 base and J by 9 bases, and 13 bases separated the two germline ends. The germline V gene has CDR1 MNHNY and CDR2 SVGAGI (reference sequence). This CDR3 region has 14 residues.

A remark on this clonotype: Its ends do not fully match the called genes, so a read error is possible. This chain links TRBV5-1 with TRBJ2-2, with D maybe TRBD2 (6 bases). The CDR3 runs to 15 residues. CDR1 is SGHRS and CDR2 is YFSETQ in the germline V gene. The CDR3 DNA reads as TGCGCCGGCAGCATATCAGTTCTAGCGACCGGGGAGCTGTTTTTT. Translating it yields CAGSISVLATGELFF.

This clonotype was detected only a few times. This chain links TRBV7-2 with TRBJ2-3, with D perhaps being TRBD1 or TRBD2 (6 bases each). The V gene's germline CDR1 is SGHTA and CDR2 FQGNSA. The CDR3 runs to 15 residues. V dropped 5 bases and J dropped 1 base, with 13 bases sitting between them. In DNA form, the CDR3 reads TGTGCCAGCAGCCCTGAAGGGGGGCGCACAGATACGCAGTATTTT. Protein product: CASSPEGGRTDTQYF.